The 14 T cell receptor beta chains given below trace back to one sample, sequenced in a study of blood T cell repertoires in COVID-19. The protocol was immunoSEQ multiplex PCR, while the TCRdb copy is restricted to in-frame clones and leaves out a portion. This sample has about 200,000 clones, with 80% to 90% found just once. The specimen sequenced was peripheral blood. The receptors come from a man aged 50-60 years with acute or convalescent COVID-19.

The chain carries TRBV30 and TRBJ1-2, with TRBD1 matching 9 bases. The germline V gene has CDR1 GTSNPN and CDR2 SVGIG (reference sequence). The CDR3 runs to 15 residues. V was clipped by 3 bases and J by 8 bases; unmatched bases: 13. CDR3 in amino acids: CAWRPPNRGPEGYTF. CDR3 DNA: TGTGCCTGGAGACCTCCCAACAGGGGGCCGGAGGGCTACACCTTC. The whole variable domain, filled in from reference TRBV30 and TRBJ1-2, reads SQTIHQWPATLVQPVGSPLSLECTVEGTSNPNLYWYRQAAGRGLQLLFYSVGIGQISSEVPQNLSASRPQDRQFILSSKKLLLSDSGFYLCAWRPPNRGPEGYTFGSGTRLTVV.

This sequence joins TRBV15 and TRBJ1-5; perhaps TRBD1 as D (5 bases). This CDR3 has 15 amino acids. CDR1 and CDR2 from the germline V gene are LNHNV and YYDKDF (reference sequence). V was pared by 0 bases and J by 1 base, with 7 bases between. In DNA, the CDR3 is TGTGCCACCAGCAGAGATAGGGGCAGCAATCAGCCCCAGCATTTT. Encoded protein: CATSRDRGSNQPQHF.

The genes are TRBV7-2 and TRBJ2-1; TRBD1 matches 9 bases. CDR3 size: 15 residues. CDR1 and CDR2 from the germline V gene are SGHTA and FQGNSA. V gave up 5 bases and J gave up 2 bases; unmatched junction bases: 4. The CDR3 region is CASSRGQGPYNEQFF. For the CDR3, the DNA is TGTGCCAGCAGCCGGGGACAGGGCCCCTACAATGAGCAGTTCTTC. Full variable domain (outside the CDR3, taken from reference TRBV7-2 and TRBJ2-1): GAGVSQSPSNKVTEKGKDVELRCDPISGHTALYWYRQSLGQGLEFLIYFQGNSAPDKSGLPSDRFSAERTGGSVSTLTIQRTQQEDSAVYLCASSRGQGPYNEQFFGPGTRLTVL.

For the CDR3, the DNA is TGCGCCAGCAGCTTGGATGGGAGTACCTACAATGAGCAGTTCTTC. Translated, it gives CASSLDGSTYNEQFF. This chain joins TRBV5-1 and TRBJ2-1, with TRBD2 as a possible D gene (5 bases). V dropped 0 bases and J dropped 2 bases, with 9 bases sitting between them. The CDR3 consists of 15 residues. Germline V CDR1 and CDR2: SGHRS, YFSETQ.

The V and J genes are TRBV12-3 or TRBV12-4 and TRBJ1-4, with D possibly TRBD1 on 6 matching bases. The germline V and J ends were trimmed by 6 bases and 12 bases, with 11 bases remaining between them. The CDR3 runs to 11 residues. CDR3 coding DNA: TGTGCCAGCAGCCAACAGGGAGAACTGTTTTTT. Translation: CASSQQGELFF.

The V gene is TRBV5-8, the J gene TRBJ1-2; tentative D call: TRBD1 (6 bases). CDR3 size: 13 residues. V gave up 1 base and J gave up 8 bases, with 12 bases separating them. Germline assignment: CDR1 SGHTS and CDR2 YDEGEE. The CDR3 loop is CASSLTRQAGYTF. The CDR3 nucleotides read TGTGCCAGCAGCTTGACCCGACAGGCGGGCTACACCTTC.

The chain uses TRBV9 and TRBJ1-1; no reliable D call. Trimming stripped 0 bases from V and 0 bases from J, with 6 bases between. CDR1 and CDR2 from the germline V gene are SGDLS and YYNGEE. CDR3 length: 14 amino acids. As DNA, the CDR3 is TGTGCCAGCAGCGTAGTCAGGCTGAACACTGAAGCTTTCTTT. It is translated as CASSVVRLNTEAFF.

The rearrangement uses TRBV7-9 and TRBJ1-3; no clear D. Deletions cut 3 bases from V and 4 bases from J, with 10 bases between. The CDR3 consists of 14 residues. CDR1 is SEHNR and CDR2 is FQNEAQ in the germline V gene (reference sequence). CDR3 residues: CASSFEDRGNTIYF. CDR3 DNA: TGTGCCAGCAGCTTTGAGGATCGGGGAAACACCATATATTTT.

The chain joins TRBV19 to TRBJ2-7; D ambiguous. The CDR3 has 13 amino acids. The V gene lost 3 bases and the J gene lost 6 bases, with 12 bases spanning the gap. CDR1 and CDR2 from the germline V gene are LNHDA and SQIVND (reference sequence). The CDR3 region has the DNA TGTGCCAGTAGTATCGCGACACAAGCCGAGCAGTACTTC. The encoded protein is CASSIATQAEQYF.

This clone was recorded a few times. The chain combines TRBV19 with TRBJ1-5; 8 bases are shared with TRBD1. CDR3 length: 17 amino acids. Germline assignment: CDR1 LNHDA and CDR2 SQIVND (reference sequence). The V segment lost 4 bases and the J segment 11 bases; nucleotides outside the gene matches: 19. The CDR3 protein is CASSKPGIPSDRGAQHF. The CDR3 DNA is TGTGCCAGTAGTAAACCGGGTATACCCTCCGACAGGGGTGCCCAGCATTTT.

The CDR3 DNA reads as TGTGCCAGCAGTCCACCGCCGGGACAGGCCTACGAGCAGTACTTC. Its translation is CASSPPPGQAYEQYF. This chain links TRBV2 with TRBJ2-7; 8 bases map to TRBD1. Germline CDR1 and CDR2: SNHLY and FYNNEI. Trimming removed 5 bases from V and 2 bases from J; junction bases left unmatched: 8. This CDR3 has 15 amino acids.

The chain links TRBV19 to TRBJ1-5, with 8 bases fitting TRBD1. Germline V CDR1 and CDR2: LNHDA, SQIVND (reference sequence). This CDR3 is 15 amino acids long. Germline trimming cut 10 bases from V and 2 bases from J; bases unmatched to any gene: 10. CDR3 nucleotides: TGTGCCACCCGGGACAGGTTAAGTGGCAATCAGCCCCAGCATTTT. Translated: CATRDRLSGNQPQHF.

This rearrangement joins TRBV4-1 to TRBJ1-4, with D unresolved. V was trimmed by 6 bases and J by 6 bases, leaving 14 bases between them. From germline, CDR1 is MGHRA and CDR2 YSYEKL. The CDR3 sequence is 14 residues long. CDR3 sequence: CASSLGVLDEKLFF. In nucleotides, the CDR3 is TGCGCCAGCAGTTTGGGCGTATTGGATGAAAAACTGTTTTTT.

The rearrangement joins TRBV19 to TRBJ1-5; no firm D call. Trimming stripped 0 bases from V and 9 bases from J, with 15 bases between. This CDR3 is 15 amino acids long. Germline V gene data show CDR1 as LNHDA and CDR2 as SQIVND (reference sequence). CDR3 nucleotide sequence: TGTGCCAGTAGTATAGATCGCGGCAGCCTCCGGCCCCAGCATTTT. Translation: CASSIDRGSLRPQHF.